The 10 T cell receptor beta chains listed next were all sequenced from one sample in a study of blood T cell repertoires in COVID-19. Produced via immunoSEQ multiplex PCR; TCRdb's table is partial and in-frame only. The table lists over 300,000 clones, around 90% of them singletons, with 6.5% in the top ten. The material sequenced was peripheral blood. These receptors were obtained from a man aged 18 to 29 with active or convalescent COVID-19.

The chain recombines TRBV28 with TRBJ2-2; D is undetermined. Germline CDR1 MDHEN, CDR2 SYDVKM. The CDR3 contains 14 residues. V was shortened by 7 bases and J by 10 bases, with 19 bases between the two germline ends. In DNA, the CDR3 is TGTGCCAGCAACACGAACCATGGAGTCGCGGAGCTGTTTTTT. Residues: CASNTNHGVAELFF.

The chain links TRBV14 to TRBJ2-3, with 8 bases lining up with TRBD2. The germline gives CDR1 SGHDN, CDR2 FVKESK. The length of the CDR3 is 16 residues. Trimming cost V 4 bases and J 4 bases; bases outside gene matches: 10. The CDR3 DNA sequence: TGTGCCAGCAGCCGCCCAGCGGGAGAGGGGTCAGATACGCAGTATTTT. Its protein is CASSRPAGEGSDTQYF. The entire variable domain, with the rest obtained from reference TRBV14 and TRBJ2-3, is as follows: EAGVTQFPSHSVIEKGQTVTLRCDPISGHDNLYWYRRVMGKEIKFLLHFVKESKQDESGMPNNRFLAERTGGTYSTLKVQPAELEDSGVYFCASSRPAGEGSDTQYFGPGTRLTVL.

This clone is a singleton in its sample. The V call is TRBV18, the J call TRBJ2-1, with D perhaps TRBD1 (6 bases). V was cut by 5 bases and J by 7 bases, with 9 bases left in between. The CDR3 has 12 residues. The germline V gene encodes CDR1 KGHSH and CDR2 LQKENI. In DNA form, the CDR3 reads TGTGCCAGCTCAATTCAGGGGAATGAGCAGTTCTTC. The encoded protein is CASSIQGNEQFF.

The chain couples TRBV6-5 to TRBJ2-7; 9 bases map to TRBD1. V lost 8 bases to trimming and J lost 4 bases; unmatched junction nucleotides: 3. The CDR3 totals 12 residues. Germline V gene sequence: CDR1 MNHEY, CDR2 SVGAGI. CDR3 amino acids: CASGGQGYEQYF. The CDR3 coding sequence is TGTGCCAGCGGAGGACAGGGGTACGAGCAGTACTTC.

The V and J genes are TRBV4-1 and TRBJ1-4; no reliable D call. This CDR3 comprises 15 residues. Germline V gene lookup returns CDR1 MGHRA and CDR2 YSYEKL. The V end was cut by 2 bases, the J end by 2 bases, with 9 bases between. The CDR3 protein is CASSQITDTNEKLFF. CDR3 DNA: TGCGCCAGCAGCCAAATTACAGATACTAATGAAAAACTGTTTTTT.

This chain joins TRBV21-1 and TRBJ2-3; the table calls TRBD2, which could not be checked here. TRBV21-1 is tagged as a pseudogene. The CDR3 runs to 24 residues. The CDR3 DNA is TGTGCCAGCAGCAAAGGAGGGTTTTATGTGCTAGCGGGAAAGAAGACCTCTGACACAGATACGCAGTATTTT. Translation gives CASSKGGFYVLAGKKTSDTDTQYF.

J is TRBJ1-6 and V is TRBV5-6; tentatively, D is TRBD1 (5 bases). V was shortened by 1 base and J by 7 bases, with 9 bases between the two germline ends. Germline CDR1 SGHDT, CDR2 YYEEEE. The CDR3 is 14 residues long. The CDR3 nucleotides read TGTGCCAGCAGCTTGAGGGGTCGGAATTCACCCCTCCACTTT. It codes for CASSLRGRNSPLHF. The whole variable domain, remainder taken from reference TRBV5-6 and TRBJ1-6, is DAGVTQSPTHLIKTRGQQVTLRCSPKSGHDTVSWYQQALGQGPQFIFQYYEEEERQRGNFPDRFSGHQFPNYSSELNVNALLLGDSALYLCASSLRGRNSPLHFGNGTRLTVT.

The gene calls are TRBV3-1 (or the pseudogene TRBV3-2) and TRBJ1-3; possibly TRBD1 for D (5 bases). Germline V gene data show CDR1 as LGHDT and CDR2 as YNNKEL (reference sequence). Trimming shortened V by 4 bases and J by 0 bases, and 16 bases separated the two germline ends. The length of the CDR3 is 17 residues. In DNA form, the CDR3 reads TGTGCCAGCAGCCGTGCGGGGCAACAAAGCTCTGGAAACACCATATATTTT. Its protein is CASSRAGQQSSGNTIYF.

The chain is built from TRBV6-5 and TRBJ1-2; D is perhaps TRBD1 (5 bases). V was clipped by 6 bases and J by 0 bases, with 14 bases between them. CDR3 length equals 15 residues. Germline V CDR1 and CDR2: MNHEY, SVGAGI. The CDR3 DNA is TGTGCCAGCAGGCCCTGGGGGGACTCTAACTATGGCTACACCTTC. Translation gives CASRPWGDSNYGYTF.

The chain recombines TRBV7-9 with TRBJ2-2; maybe TRBD1 (6 bases). The ends were cut back, 5 bases at V and 6 bases at J, with 10 bases in the middle. The CDR3 covers 13 residues. CDR1 is SEHNR and CDR2 is FQNEAQ in the germline V gene (reference sequence). The CDR3: CASSLQGSGELFF. CDR3 DNA: TGTGCCAGCAGCCTACAGGGCTCCGGGGAGCTGTTTTTT.